This TCR beta chain was observed in a study of metastatic and nonmetastatic thyroid tumors. This CDR3 is 16 amino acids long. The V gene's germline CDR1 is SGHAT and CDR2 FQNNGV. V shed 2 bases and J shed 1 base, with 11 bases lying between them. With MiXCR, TCRdb reprocessed the PCR reads. The data contain more than 9,500 clones, around 30% of them singletons. Thyroid surgery was performed in patients who had received no treatment beforehand. The sequence was obtained from a male donor with papillary thyroid cancer or a benign thyroid nodule (not recorded which). Some clones in this sample may be carry-over from other donors' samples. This chain connects TRBV11-2 to TRBJ1-4; D not certain. Sequencing was carried out using adjacent normal tissue. Written as DNA, the CDR3 is TGTGCCAGCAGCTTATACGGATTTCAAACTAATGAAAAACTGTTTTTT. It encodes CASSLYGFQTNEKLFF.